These 16 T cell receptor beta chains were sequenced from one sample in a study of T cells in narcolepsy. The repertoire was sequenced with immunoSEQ multiplex PCR; TCRdb's copy has only in-frame clones and lacks some. The top ten clones hold less than 1.3% of a sample with 25,000 to 30,000 clones, over 65% of them seen once. Sequences were obtained from memory (CD45RA-) CD4+ T cells from blood. These TCRs come from a human donor in good health.

CDR3 nucleotide sequence: TGTGCCAGCTCACCTGTTCAGGGGCTCACAGATACGCAGTATTTT. The encoded protein is CASSPVQGLTDTQYF. The rearrangement joins TRBV18 to TRBJ2-3; tentative D call: TRBD1 (6 bases). Germline loops: CDR1 KGHSH, CDR2 LQKENI. The CDR3 contains 15 residues. V lost 3 bases and J lost 2, with 12 bases in between.

The chain uses TRBV7-2 and TRBJ1-4; D not resolved. CDR1 and CDR2 from the germline V gene are SGHTA and FQGNSA. This CDR3 has 15 amino acids. Trimming took off 5 bases at V and 2 bases at J, with 12 bases between the two ends. CDR3 in amino acids: CASSPGDVTNEKLFF. The CDR3 nucleotides are TGTGCCAGCAGCCCGGGCGACGTGACTAATGAAAAACTGTTTTTT. Full variable domain (outside the CDR3, taken from reference TRBV7-2 and TRBJ1-4): GAGVSQSPSNKVTEKGKDVELRCDPISGHTALYWYRQSLGQGLEFLIYFQGNSAPDKSGLPSDRFSAERTGGSVSTLTIQRTQQEDSAVYLCASSPGDVTNEKLFFGSGTQLSVL.

The chain is built from TRBV5-6 and TRBJ1-6, with D possibly matching TRBD1 (6 bases). V gave up 5 bases and J gave up 10 bases, with 22 bases separating them. Per germline, CDR1 SGHDT and CDR2 YYEEEE. CDR3 length: 16 residues. The CDR3 sequence: CASRMYTGGLGSPLHF. CDR3 coding DNA: TGTGCCAGCAGGATGTACACGGGGGGCCTAGGCTCACCCCTCCACTTT.

This sequence joins TRBV29-1 and TRBJ2-3, with 9 bases matching TRBD2. The CDR3 is made up of 13 amino acids. The J segment lost 1 base and the V segment lost 7 bases, leaving 3 bases of the junction unmatched. Germline V gene sequence: CDR1 SQVTM, CDR2 ANQGSEA. The CDR3 sequence is CSAAGGRTDTQYF. CDR3 DNA sequence: TGCAGCGCAGCGGGGGGACGCACAGATACGCAGTATTTT.

The genes are TRBV10-3 and TRBJ1-1; 8 positions match TRBD1. CDR3 length equals 15 residues. V shed 10 bases, J shed 0 bases, and the junction held 10 bases outside the gene matches. CDR1 and CDR2 (germline): ENHRY, SYGVKD. The CDR3 reads CATGEGGQVNTEAFF. The CDR3 nucleotides are TGTGCCACAGGCGAGGGGGGACAGGTGAACACTGAAGCTTTCTTT.

The chain couples TRBV9 to TRBJ1-4, with 8 bases fitting TRBD1. Losses at the gene ends were 1 base for V and 10 bases for J; bases not matched to a gene: 12. CDR1 SGDLS and CDR2 YYNGEE come from the germline V gene. CDR3 length: 16 amino acids. CDR3 nucleotides: TGTGCCAGCAGCGTATCCCAGGGGGCACTCGAGGGAAAACTGTTTTTT. Translated, it gives CASSVSQGALEGKLFF.

This clone came up a few times. The J gene is TRBJ2-5, the V gene TRBV21-1; the table's TRBD2 call for D was not verified on the DNA. TRBV21-1 is noted as a pseudogene. The CDR3 runs to 16 residues. The CDR3 spells CASSAQGLTSGETQYF. CDR3 DNA sequence: TGTGCCAGCAGCGCCCAGGGGTTGACTAGCGGCGAGACCCAGTACTTC.

This chain joins TRBV5-4 and TRBJ2-2; 9 bases match TRBD1. V lost 4 bases and J lost 7; bases outside the gene matches: 8. The CDR3 covers 15 residues. Per the germline V gene, CDR1 is SGHNT and CDR2 is YYREEE (reference sequence). The CDR3 DNA reads as TGTGCCAGCAGCCTTAAGGGACAGGGCATCGGGGAGCTGTTTTTT. Translating it yields CASSLKGQGIGELFF. The whole variable domain, filled in from reference TRBV5-4 and TRBJ2-2, reads ETGVTQSPTHLIKTRGQQVTLRCSSQSGHNTVSWYQQALGQGPQFIFQYYREEENGRGNFPPRFSGLQFPNYSSELNVNALELDDSALYLCASSLKGQGIGELFFGEGSRLTVL.

The chain has TRBV7-2 and TRBJ1-5, with D maybe TRBD1 (5 bases). The V and J ends lost 5 bases and 5 bases respectively, with 16 bases between them. This CDR3 region has 15 residues. Germline CDR1 reads SGHTA; CDR2 reads FQGNSA. The CDR3 sequence is CASSKQAGADQPQHF. CDR3 coding DNA: TGTGCCAGCAGCAAACAGGCCGGGGCGGATCAGCCCCAGCATTTT.

CDR3 DNA sequence: TGTGCCAGCAGCGCGACAGGGGGCAGAGAAGCTTTCTTT. It specifies CASSATGGREAFF. The chain combines TRBV9 with TRBJ1-1, with 10 bases fitting TRBD1. The CDR3 totals 13 residues. Germline V gives CDR1 SGDLS, CDR2 YYNGEE. Trimming at V came to 3 bases and at J to 8 bases, leaving 4 bases not matched to a gene.

The chain employs TRBV5-1 and TRBJ1-1; D uncertain. The CDR3 loop spans 11 amino acids. V was clipped by 4 bases and J by 11 bases, with 12 bases between them. The germline V gene encodes CDR1 SGHRS and CDR2 YFSETQ. CDR3: CASSDLGRAFF. CDR3 DNA sequence: TGCGCCAGCAGCGACTTAGGGAGGGCTTTCTTT.

V usage is TRBV27 and J usage is TRBJ1-1; D remains unclear. The germline V gene encodes CDR1 MNHEY and CDR2 SMNVEV (reference sequence). This CDR3 contains 15 residues. The V end lost 8 bases, the J end lost 1 base, and 17 bases lay between the germline ends. The CDR3 coding sequence is TGTGCCAGCCTCGGTGTGGACCGGAGGAACACTGAAGCTTTCTTT. Its translation: CASLGVDRRNTEAFF.

This clone appeared a single time. The chain joins TRBV27 to TRBJ1-4; 9 bases fit TRBD1. CDR1 is MNHEY, CDR2 SMNVEV, per germline (reference sequence). J was trimmed by 5 bases and V by 6 bases; bases with no gene match: 10. The CDR3 length is 16 residues. CDR3 in amino acids: CASRRGGGTGNEKLFF. The CDR3 bases are TGTGCCAGCAGAAGAGGGGGGGGGACAGGGAATGAAAAACTGTTTTTT.

This clone has just one count. The rearrangement uses TRBV4-3 and TRBJ1-4, with 10 bases matching TRBD1. The CDR3 consists of 15 residues. V dropped 4 bases and J dropped 10; count of bases not matched to a gene: 9. The germline gives CDR1 LGHNA, CDR2 YSLEER. CDR3 sequence: CASSLGTGDLGKLFF. CDR3 bases: TGCGCCAGCAGCCTTGGGACAGGGGACTTGGGAAAACTGTTTTTT.

The rearrangement joins TRBV6-5 to TRBJ2-7; 8 nucleotides match TRBD2. J lost 3 bases, V lost 4 bases, and 11 bases had no gene match. The CDR3 sequence is 16 residues long. The germline gives CDR1 MNHEY, CDR2 SVGAGI. CDR3 sequence (DNA): TGTGCCAGCAGTTCCCCTAGCGGGCCTACAAACTACGAGCAGTACTTC. It yields the protein CASSSPSGPTNYEQYF.

This clone was counted a few times. The gene calls are TRBV10-3 and TRBJ2-5; TRBD2 matches at 8 bases. V shed 4 bases, J shed 5 bases, and the junction held 9 bases outside the gene matches. The CDR3 is made up of 15 amino acids. From germline, CDR1 is ENHRY and CDR2 SYGVKD. The CDR3 bases are TGTGCCATCAGTGGAGGCCCGGGGGGGAGGGAGACCCAGTACTTC. Its protein is CAISGGPGGRETQYF.